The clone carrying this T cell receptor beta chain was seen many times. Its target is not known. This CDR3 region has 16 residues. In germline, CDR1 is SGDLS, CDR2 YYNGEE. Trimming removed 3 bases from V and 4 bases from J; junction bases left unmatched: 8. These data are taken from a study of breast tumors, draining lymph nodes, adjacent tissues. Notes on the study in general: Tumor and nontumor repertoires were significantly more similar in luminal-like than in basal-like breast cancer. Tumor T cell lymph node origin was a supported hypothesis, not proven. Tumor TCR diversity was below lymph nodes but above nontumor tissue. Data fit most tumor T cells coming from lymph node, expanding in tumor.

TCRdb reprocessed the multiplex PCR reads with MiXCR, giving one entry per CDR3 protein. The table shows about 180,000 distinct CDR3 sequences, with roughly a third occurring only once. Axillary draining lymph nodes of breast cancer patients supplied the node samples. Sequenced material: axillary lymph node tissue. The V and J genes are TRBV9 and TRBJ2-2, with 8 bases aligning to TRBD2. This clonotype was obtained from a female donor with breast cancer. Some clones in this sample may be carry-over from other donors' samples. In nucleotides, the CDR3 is TGTGCCAGCAGCGGCATAAGCGGGAGCAGCACCGGGGAGCTGTTTTTT. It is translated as CASSGISGSSTGELFF.